The 5 T cell receptor beta chains below were found in one sample sequenced in a study of regulatory T cells in long-lasting Graves disease. According to the study, TCR beta libraries were built with iRepertoire HTBI primers and CDR3-region Arm-PCR. Via MiXCR, TCRdb re-called the multiplex PCR reads, giving one row per CDR3 protein. Of just over 600,000 distinct CDR3 sequences in the sample, about 16% are singletons; the top ten hold roughly 18%. Time point: newly diagnosed GD, antithyroid drugs for less than 3 months. Construction of the TCR library relied on RNA isolated from PBMCs. Another study also made use of these data, one on T cells in Graves' hyperthyroidism and ophthalmopathy.

The sample in question was peripheral blood mononuclear cells (PBMCs), obtained at new diagnosis, from a patient treated with antithyroid drugs. Source of these receptors: a young woman with Graves disease.

The table lists this clonotype with many counts. The chain links TRBV27 to TRBJ2-7, with D perhaps TRBD1 (5 bases). The CDR3 is 13 amino acids. CDR1 MNHEY and CDR2 SMNVEV come from the germline V gene (reference sequence). Trimming removed 6 bases at V and 2 bases at J, with 11 bases between. The CDR3 DNA sequence: TGTGCCAGCAGGCACTCGACAGCCTACGAGCAGTACTTC. Its protein is CASRHSTAYEQYF.

As to this clonotype: A much larger clone lies one base from this, so it may be a read error. The gene calls are TRBV7-2 and TRBJ2-7; 7 bases map to TRBD1. Per germline, CDR1 SGHTA and CDR2 FQGNSA. This CDR3 spans 15 amino acids. V was pared by 4 bases and J by 1 base, with 7 bases of the junction left unmatched. In DNA form, the CDR3 reads TGTGCCAGCAGCTGGCCGGGACAGACATCCTACGAGCAGTACTTC. This translates into CASSWPGQTSYEQYF.

This clonotype has only a few counts. A much more abundant neighbour one base away suggests this may be a read error. The J gene is TRBJ2-1, the V gene TRBV24-1; 7 positions agree with TRBD1. The CDR3 runs to 13 residues. CDR1 and CDR2 from the germline V gene are KGHDR and SFDVKD. V was clipped by 9 bases and J by 5 bases; unmatched bases: 6. The CDR3 sequence: CATARQGDNEQFF. For the CDR3, the DNA is TGTGCCACCGCTAGACAGGGTGACAATGAGCAGTTCTTC.

This clonotype was picked up a small number of times. V usage is TRBV5-4 and J usage is TRBJ2-3; D ambiguous. CDR1 SGHNT and CDR2 YYREEE come from the germline V gene (reference sequence). The CDR3 loop spans 15 amino acids. V was clipped by 0 bases and J by 2 bases, with 10 bases between them. The chain's CDR3 is CASSLDTGPTDTQYF. CDR3 bases: TGTGCCAGCAGCTTGGACACGGGCCCCACAGATACGCAGTATTTT.

On this clonotype itself: Possible read error: a much larger clone is one base away. The chain has TRBV28 and TRBJ2-7; D not resolved. From germline, CDR1 is MDHEN and CDR2 SYDVKM. This CDR3 spans 14 amino acids. The CDR3 nucleotides read TGTGCCAGCACTTCGGTAAAAATCCCCTACGAGCAGCACTTC. This gives the protein CASTSVKIPYEQHF.